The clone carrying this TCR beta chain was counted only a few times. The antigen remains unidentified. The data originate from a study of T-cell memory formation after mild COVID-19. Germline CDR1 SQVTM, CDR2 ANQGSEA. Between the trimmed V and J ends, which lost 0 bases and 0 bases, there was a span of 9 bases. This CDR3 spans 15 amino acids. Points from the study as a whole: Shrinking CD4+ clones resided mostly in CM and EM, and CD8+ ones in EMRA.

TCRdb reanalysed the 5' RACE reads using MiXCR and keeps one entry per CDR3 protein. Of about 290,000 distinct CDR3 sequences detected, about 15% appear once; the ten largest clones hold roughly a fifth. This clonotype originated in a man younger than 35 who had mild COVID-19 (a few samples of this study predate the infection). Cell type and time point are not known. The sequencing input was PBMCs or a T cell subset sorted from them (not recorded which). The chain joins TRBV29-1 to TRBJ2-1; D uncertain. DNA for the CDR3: TGCAGCGTTGAAGATTCGGAGAGCTCCTACAATGAGCAGTTCTTC. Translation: CSVEDSESSYNEQFF.